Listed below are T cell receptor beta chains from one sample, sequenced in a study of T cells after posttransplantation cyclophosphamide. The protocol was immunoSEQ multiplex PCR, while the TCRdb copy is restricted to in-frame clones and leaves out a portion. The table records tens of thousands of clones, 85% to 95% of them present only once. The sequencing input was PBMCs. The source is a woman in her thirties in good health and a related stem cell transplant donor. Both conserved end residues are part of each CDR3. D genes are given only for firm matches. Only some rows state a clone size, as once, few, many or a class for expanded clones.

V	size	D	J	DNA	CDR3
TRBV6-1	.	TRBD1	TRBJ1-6	TGTGCCAGCAGGGAAACAGGGGGCCGTTATAATTCACCCCTCCACTTT	CASRETGGRYNSPLHF
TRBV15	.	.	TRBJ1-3	TGTGCCACCAGCAGAGATCACAGCCCCCACTCTGGAAACACCATATATTTT	CATSRDHSPHSGNTIYF
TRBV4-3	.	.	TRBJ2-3	TGCGCCAGCAGCGAGACGGGACTCACAGATACGCAGTATTTT	CASSETGLTDTQYF
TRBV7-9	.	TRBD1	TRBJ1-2	TGTGCCAGCAGCCGAACCCGGGACAGGGTAGACTATGGCTACACCTTC	CASSRTRDRVDYGYTF
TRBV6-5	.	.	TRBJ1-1	TGTGCCAGCAGTTACGGACAAGCCGTAACAGAAGGGATAGCTTTCTTT	CASSYGQAVTEGIAFF
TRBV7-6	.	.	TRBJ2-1	TGTGCCAGCAGCCCGGGGACAACAAGGCAGTTCTTC	CASSPGTTRQFF
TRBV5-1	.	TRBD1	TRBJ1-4	TGCGCCAGCAGCCTGGGACAGTCTAATGAAAAACTGTTTTTT	CASSLGQSNEKLFF
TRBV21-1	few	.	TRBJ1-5	TGTGCCAGCAGCAGGGTTTATGGGACAGGGGATAAGGGAACTTTCAATCAGCCCCAGCATTTT	CASSRVYGTGDKGTFNQPQHF
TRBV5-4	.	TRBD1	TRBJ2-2	TGTGCCAGCAGCTTGGATCTGGACAGGGGTGTAGGGGAGCTGTTTTTT	CASSLDLDRGVGELFF
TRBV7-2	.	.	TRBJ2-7	TGTGCCAGCAGCCCCTTAGTCTACGAGCAGTACTTC	CASSPLVYEQYF
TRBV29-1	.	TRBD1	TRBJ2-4	TGCAGTGGGACAGTCAAAAACATTCAGTACTTC	CSGTVKNIQYF
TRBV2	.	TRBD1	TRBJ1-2	TGTGCCAGCAGGGGGACAGGGACTGGCTACACCTTC	CASRGTGTGYTF
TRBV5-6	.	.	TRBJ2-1	TGTGCCAGCAGCTTGGCCAATCGGAATGAGCAGTTCTTC	CASSLANRNEQFF
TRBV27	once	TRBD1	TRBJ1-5	TGTGCCAGCAGGGACAGGGGTGGACAGCCCCAGCATTTT	CASRDRGGQPQHF